This TCR beta chain was sequenced in a study of STAT3 mutations in large granular lymphocyte leukemia. Whole-study context: Roughly half the longitudinally sequenced T-LGLL patients had canonical STAT3 mutations. Over half of T-LGLL patients had one or more immunosuppressive regimens.

TCRbeta libraries averaged roughly 40,000 productive templates per sample. Using immunoSEQ multiplex PCR, the repertoire was profiled, and TCRdb retains in-frame clones only, with some absent. The table records roughly 22,000 clones, about 94% of them present only once. On this clone: Its antigen is not known.

Regarding the study as a whole: In T-cell large granular lymphocyte leukemia, about half of patients showed multiple immunodominant subclonotypes. In several patients, dominant TCR clone burden exceeded STAT3 mutant burden, suggesting STAT3 mutation arose secondarily.

This sequence originates from a man aged 35-49 years with T-cell large granular lymphocyte leukemia. Some clones in this sample may be carry-over from other donors' samples. The sequenced sample consisted of peripheral blood mononuclear cells.

CDR3 in amino acids: CASSLVGYTGELFF. In nucleotides, the CDR3 is TGTGCCAGCAGCTTGGTAGGGTACACCGGGGAGCTGTTTTTT. V is TRBV5-6 and J is TRBJ2-2, with D hard to call. Deletions cut 0 bases from V and 3 bases from J, with 6 bases between. This CDR3 contains 14 residues. CDR1 is SGHDT and CDR2 is YYEEEE in the germline V gene.